These 14 T cell receptor beta chains originate from one sample sequenced in a study of spatial heterogeneity in lung cancer. TCRdb reanalysed the 5' RACE reads using MiXCR and keeps one entry per CDR3 protein. The repertoire has fewer than 40,000 distinct CDR3 sequences, approximately 7.5% of them found once; the top ten carry about 26%. Indicated time point: sample taken at primary tumor resection. Unsorted samples of tumor, nontumor lung or frozen PBMC had their whole RNA sequenced. Material: PBMCs, obtained at surgery. Receptors were obtained from a male donor with early-stage non-small cell lung cancer.

The rearrangement uses TRBV29-1 and TRBJ1-1; TRBD1 aligns across 9 bases. The V gene end was trimmed by 8 bases and the J gene end by 5 bases; junction bases not matched to a gene: 6. Germline V lookup: CDR1 SQVTM, CDR2 ANQGSEA. The CDR3 length is 12 residues. CDR3 sequence (DNA): TGCAGCTCGGACAGGGGAGGGACTGAAGCTTTCTTT. Translated, it gives CSSDRGGTEAFF.

This clonotype was observed at least ten times. This sequence joins TRBV27 and TRBJ1-5; D is ambiguous. V lost 5 bases and J 3 bases, leaving 8 bases between the germline ends. The CDR3 consists of 13 residues. Germline CDR1 MNHEY, CDR2 SMNVEV (reference sequence). The CDR3: CASSLEANQPQHF. The CDR3 nucleotides are TGTGCCAGCAGTCTGGAGGCCAATCAGCCCCAGCATTTT.

The chain employs TRBV20-1 and TRBJ2-1; D tentatively reads TRBD1 or TRBD2 (6 bases each). CDR1 and CDR2 from the germline V gene are DFQATT and SNEGSKA (reference sequence). CDR3 size: 14 residues. V lost 6 bases, J lost 4 bases, and 16 bases lay in between. CDR3 loop: CSARWGAGYNEQFF. DNA for the CDR3: TGCAGTGCCCGCTGGGGGGCTGGTTACAATGAGCAGTTCTTC.

There are a few counts of this clonotype. The chain recombines TRBV14 with TRBJ2-3, with a possible D match to TRBD2 (5 bases). Trimming removed 0 bases from V and 6 bases from J, with 13 bases in between. Germline assignment: CDR1 SGHDN and CDR2 FVKESK. The CDR3 covers 15 residues. This CDR3 is CASSQDLRATDTQYF. In nucleotides, the CDR3 is TGTGCCAGCAGCCAAGATCTGAGGGCGACCGATACGCAGTATTTT.

The chain combines TRBV19 with TRBJ2-6; D not certain. The V end was cut by 5 bases, the J end by 1 base, with 6 bases between. The germline CDR1 and CDR2 sequences are LNHDA and SQIVND (reference sequence). The CDR3 has 14 amino acids. CDR3: CASSGWSGANVLTF. DNA of the CDR3: TGTGCCAGTAGTGGCTGGTCTGGGGCCAACGTCCTGACTTTC.

This chain's CDR3 is CASSPKLAATDTQYF. CDR3 coding DNA: TGTGCCAGCTCACCGAAACTAGCGGCCACAGATACGCAGTATTTT. This sequence joins TRBV18 and TRBJ2-3; 8 bases are shared with TRBD2. V shed 3 bases, J shed 2 bases, and the junction held 4 bases outside the gene matches. Germline CDR1 is KGHSH and CDR2 is LQKENI. The length of the CDR3 is 15 residues.

This clonotype was seen at least ten times. V is TRBV24-1 and J is TRBJ2-4; 7 bases line up with TRBD1. CDR1 is KGHDR, CDR2 SFDVKD, per germline. V shed 4 bases and J 15 bases; nucleotides not matched to a gene: 11. CDR3 size: 13 residues. The CDR3 here is CATSDPTGPTTYF. The CDR3 DNA reads as TGTGCCACCAGTGACCCGACAGGGCCAACAACGTACTTC.

This clonotype was picked up a small number of times. The J gene is TRBJ2-3, the V gene TRBV5-1; 14 bases map to TRBD2. V lost 4 bases to trimming and J lost 8 bases; unmatched junction nucleotides: 15. The CDR3 is 18 amino acids. Germline CDR1 reads SGHRS; CDR2 reads YFSETQ. This chain's CDR3 is CASSPNSGLAGEGGTQYF. The CDR3 DNA sequence: TGCGCCAGCAGCCCTAACTCGGGACTAGCGGGAGAGGGTGGTACGCAGTATTTT.

There are many counts of this clonotype. This rearrangement joins TRBV7-8 to TRBJ2-1; TRBD2 matches 10 bases. The germline V gene encodes CDR1 SGHVS and CDR2 FQNEAQ. V shed 6 bases and J 7 bases; nucleotides not matched to a gene: 9. The CDR3 contains 15 residues. CDR3 amino acids: CASSFSSGRRNEQFF. In DNA form, the CDR3 reads TGTGCCAGCAGTTTCTCTAGCGGGAGAAGGAATGAGCAGTTCTTC.

This clonotype was counted ten times or more. V and J are TRBV5-1 and TRBJ2-3; 8 bases match TRBD1. There are 16 residues in the CDR3. The germline V gene has CDR1 SGHRS and CDR2 YFSETQ. J lost 3 bases, V lost 7 bases, and 13 bases had no gene match. CDR3 loop: CASHPVRQGWTDTQYF. The CDR3 DNA reads as TGCGCCAGCCATCCCGTCAGACAGGGGTGGACAGATACGCAGTATTTT.

The table lists this clonotype with a few counts. The gene calls are TRBV20-1 and TRBJ2-1; the match to TRBD2 covers 7 bases. The CDR3 sequence is 17 residues long. After removal of 1 base from V and 0 bases from J, the junction contained 9 bases not matched to a gene. Germline CDR1 DFQATT, CDR2 SNEGSKA (reference sequence). The CDR3 DNA reads as TGCAGTGCTAGAGGTCTGGTACGCGGGAGCTCCTACAATGAGCAGTTCTTC. Protein sequence: CSARGLVRGSSYNEQFF.

This clonotype showed up many times. V usage is TRBV6-5 and J usage is TRBJ2-7; 12 bases match TRBD1. V dropped 6 bases and J dropped 5; count of bases not matched to a gene: 2. Per the germline V gene, CDR1 is MNHEY and CDR2 is SVGAGI. CDR3 size: 13 residues. The CDR3 bases are TGTGCCAGCAGGGGACAGGGGGCGGACGAGCAGTACGTC. It encodes CASRGQGADEQYV.

This clonotype was detected a few times. The chain carries TRBV11-3 and TRBJ1-2; D is perhaps TRBD1 (5 bases). The CDR3 is 20 residues long. CDR1 is SGHNT and CDR2 is YENEEA in the germline V gene. V lost 1 base to trimming and J lost 1 base, with 25 bases between them. The CDR3, as DNA: TGTGCCAGCAGCTTAGTAGGTCGGGACGGGAGAACTTCTCTTAACTATGGCTACACCTTC. Protein: CASSLVGRDGRTSLNYGYTF.

Many counts were recorded for this clonotype. The V gene is TRBV18, the J gene TRBJ2-7, with D tentatively TRBD2 (6 bases). Germline V lookup: CDR1 KGHSH, CDR2 LQKENI. The V and J ends lost 8 bases and 7 bases respectively, with 15 bases between them. CDR3 size: 12 residues. Here the CDR3 reads CASHGGSGEQYV. CDR3 nucleotides: TGTGCCAGCCATGGGGGGAGCGGGGAGCAGTACGTC.